This TCR beta chain was recovered during a study of beta chain features in type 1 diabetes. Study-wide points: Shorter templates might be favored by PCR, and equally so in patients and in controls. In comparison with healthy donors, patients had naive, central memory and Treg TCRB repertoires that appeared more similar.

The investigators reverse transcribed all of the isolated RNA, so they sequenced expressed TCRB transcripts. The repertoire was sequenced with immunoSEQ multiplex PCR; TCRdb's copy has only in-frame clones and lacks some. The data hold fewer than 900,000 clones, with 15% to 20% observed a single time. Trimming shortened V by 1 base and J by 2 bases, and 9 bases separated the two germline ends. Germline assignment: CDR1 SGHTA and CDR2 FQGNSA. The CDR3 is 15 amino acids. Sorted CD4+ subsets: naive, central memory, regulatory, stem cell-like memory (CD45RO/CCR7/CD25/CD127/CD95/CD27 panel). The sample holds a few counts of this clone. Its antigen remains unidentified.

The TCR comes from a woman aged 18-29 years in good health. V gene TRBV7-2 combines with J gene TRBJ2-1; D may be TRBD1 or TRBD2 (5 bases each). The specimen sequenced was naive CD4+ T cells from blood. CDR3 amino acids: CASSLEGSAYNEQFF. CDR3 nucleotides: TGTGCCAGCAGCTTAGAGGGGAGCGCCTACAATGAGCAGTTCTTC.